Below are 15 T cell receptor beta chains sequenced from a single sample in a study of technical replicates of blood from several donors. Sequencing was performed with immunoSEQ multiplex PCR; in TCRdb, only in-frame clones are kept and a portion is missing. Among tens of thousands of clones listed, roughly 98% were seen once. Source material: T cells isolated from PBMCs. These receptors were taken from a human donor in good health.

This chain joins TRBV6-1 and TRBJ2-1; 10 bases are a match to TRBD2. Trimming cost V 3 bases and J 8 bases; bases outside gene matches: 4. From germline, CDR1 is MNHNS and CDR2 SASEGT. This CDR3 has 14 amino acids. The CDR3 protein is CASSDGTSVHEQFF. DNA for the CDR3: TGTGCCAGCAGTGACGGGACTAGCGTCCATGAGCAGTTCTTC.

This rearrangement joins TRBV4-2 to TRBJ2-7; 14 nucleotides align to TRBD2. V shed 0 bases and J 4 bases; nucleotides not matched to a gene: 2. This CDR3 is built from 16 residues. Germline V CDR1 and CDR2: LGHNA, YNFKEQ. The CDR3 coding sequence is TGTGCCAGCAGCCAAGAAGGGACTAGCGGGAGTTACGAGCAGTACTTC. It is translated as CASSQEGTSGSYEQYF.

The chain links TRBV27 to TRBJ1-5, with 7 bases that match TRBD1. The germline CDR1 and CDR2 sequences are MNHEY and SMNVEV (reference sequence). V lost 4 bases to trimming and J lost 7 bases; unmatched junction nucleotides: 16. This CDR3 has 17 amino acids. The chain's CDR3 is CASSSSLDRTSGQPQHF. The CDR3 DNA reads as TGTGCCAGCAGTTCCTCCCTGGACAGGACCTCCGGACAGCCCCAGCATTTT.

V usage is TRBV4-2 and J usage is TRBJ2-3; possibly TRBD1 for D (6 bases). CDR3 length equals 14 residues. CDR1 LGHNA and CDR2 YNFKEQ come from the germline V gene. Trimming removed 1 base from V and 5 bases from J, with 10 bases in between. The CDR3 spells CASSQARGEDTQYF. The DNA of the CDR3 is TGTGCCAGCAGCCAAGCCAGGGGAGAAGATACGCAGTATTTT.

The chain has TRBV6-4 and TRBJ2-3; 7 bases match TRBD1. The CDR3 has 14 amino acids. Looked up from germline, CDR1 is MRHNA and CDR2 is SNTAGT. With V trimmed by 3 bases and J by 6 bases, 6 bases remained unmatched. The CDR3 here is CASSEHQGVDTQYF. CDR3 in DNA: TGTGCCAGCAGTGAGCATCAGGGGGTCGATACGCAGTATTTT.

This rearrangement joins TRBV5-1 to TRBJ2-7, with a weak D call TRBD1 (6 bases). CDR1 is SGHRS and CDR2 is YFSETQ in the germline V gene. V lost 0 bases to trimming and J lost 0 bases, with 10 bases between them. The CDR3 has 15 amino acids. CDR3 nucleotide sequence: TGCGCCAGCAGCTTGGCGCCAGGGGACTCCTACGAGCAGTACTTC. It specifies CASSLAPGDSYEQYF.

The V gene is TRBV14, the J gene TRBJ2-7; the match to TRBD2 covers 7 bases. The CDR3 spans 17 residues. With 1 base clipped from V and 6 bases from J, the junction kept 15 bases outside the gene matches. CDR1 SGHDN and CDR2 FVKESK come from the germline V gene. CDR3 DNA: TGTGCCAGCAGCCAAGTAGGGCTAGCGGTAAATTTCGGCGAGCAGTACTTC. Translating gives CASSQVGLAVNFGEQYF. The complete variable domain, with remaining parts taken from reference TRBV14 and TRBJ2-7, reads EAGVTQFPSHSVIEKGQTVTLRCDPISGHDNLYWYRRVMGKEIKFLLHFVKESKQDESGMPNNRFLAERTGGTYSTLKVQPAELEDSGVYFCASSQVGLAVNFGEQYFGPGTRLTVT.

This clone was recorded only once. The genes are TRBV5-4 and TRBJ2-4; 9 bases fit TRBD2. V gave up 2 bases and J gave up 0 bases; unmatched junction bases: 9. The CDR3 is 18 residues long. Germline CDR1 and CDR2: SGHNT and YYREEE (reference sequence). The CDR3 reads CASSFRVAGVLAKNIQYF. CDR3 DNA: TGTGCCAGCAGCTTTAGGGTAGCGGGAGTACTAGCCAAAAACATTCAGTACTTC.

The chain is built from TRBV19 and TRBJ2-5; TRBD1 matches 7 bases. Germline CDR1 and CDR2: LNHDA and SQIVND (reference sequence). This CDR3 spans 14 amino acids. The V segment lost 1 base and the J segment 4 bases; nucleotides outside the gene matches: 3. The CDR3 nucleotides are TGTGCCAGTAGTATAGGTCAGGGGGTAGAGACCCAGTACTTC. This codes for CASSIGQGVETQYF.

V is TRBV5-1 and J is TRBJ2-2; D is perhaps TRBD2 (6 bases). Between the trimmed V and J ends, which lost 4 bases and 8 bases, there was a span of 21 bases. This CDR3 comprises 16 residues. Germline CDR1 SGHRS, CDR2 YFSETQ. CDR3 sequence: CASSTGSRDLEGELFF. In DNA, the CDR3 is TGCGCCAGCAGCACGGGGTCCCGGGACTTGGAGGGGGAGCTGTTTTTT.

The chain employs TRBV2 and TRBJ1-3; the match to TRBD1 covers 7 bases. This CDR3 contains 14 residues. The V and J ends lost 2 bases and 4 bases, in that order; junction bases with no gene match: 2. The germline V gene encodes CDR1 SNHLY and CDR2 FYNNEI. The CDR3 DNA follows: TGTGCCAGCAGTGAACAGGGGGACGGAAACACCATATATTTT. This encodes CASSEQGDGNTIYF.

This clone was detected only once. The chain couples TRBV6-1 to TRBJ1-2, with a tentative D call TRBD1 (5 bases). V lost 1 base, J lost 11 bases, and 8 bases lay in between. The CDR3 has 11 amino acids. Germline V gives CDR1 MNHNS, CDR2 SASEGT. The CDR3 is CASSEGTIYTF. The CDR3 DNA sequence: TGTGCCAGCAGTGAAGGGACAATTTACACCTTC.

The gene calls are TRBV5-4 and TRBJ1-2; D is unclear. The germline V gene encodes CDR1 SGHNT and CDR2 YYREEE (reference sequence). Trimming removed 0 bases at V and 7 bases at J, with 13 bases between. CDR3 length equals 14 residues. CDR3 protein: CASSLAYSMGGYTF. The CDR3 DNA is TGTGCCAGCAGCTTGGCCTACAGCATGGGTGGCTACACCTTC.

The rearrangement links TRBV28 to TRBJ1-1; D might be TRBD1 (5 bases). Trimming shortened V by 6 bases and J by 2 bases, and 13 bases separated the two germline ends. CDR3 length: 14 amino acids. Germline V gene data show CDR1 as MDHEN and CDR2 as SYDVKM. Here the CDR3 DNA reads TGTGCCAGCAGCCCCGGACACGGCAACACTGAAGCTTTCTTT. Translation gives CASSPGHGNTEAFF.

The chain carries TRBV9 and TRBJ2-3, with 13 bases fitting TRBD2. The length of the CDR3 is 18 residues. Trimming cost V 4 bases and J 2 bases; bases outside gene matches: 10. Germline CDR1 reads SGDLS; CDR2 reads YYNGEE. The CDR3: CASSPRLAGGHNTDTQYF. The CDR3 coding sequence is TGTGCCAGCAGCCCCCGACTAGCGGGGGGCCATAACACAGATACGCAGTATTTT.